The sequence of this T cell receptor (beta chain) was determined in a study of regulatory dendritic cells for organ transplantation. General study results and limits: Mature dendritic cells appeared to drive more memory CD8+ clonal expansion than regulatory ones. The most alloreactive TCR clonotypes were found in resting memory CD8+ cells. Memory CD8+ T cells were the most oligoclonal; naive cells were highly diverse.

Here immunoSEQ multiplex PCR was the method, and the copy in TCRdb shows in-frame clones only, minus some. The data hold more than 5,500 clones, with around 60% observed a single time. Looked up from germline, CDR1 is LGHNA and CDR2 is YSLEER. The CDR3 totals 13 residues. V lost 0 bases to trimming and J lost 4 bases, with 7 bases between them. Notes on this clone: What it binds is unknown.

FACS sorted CD4+ or CD8+ T cells into CD45RA+ naive and CD45RO+ memory. The J gene is TRBJ2-7, the V gene TRBV4-3; perhaps TRBD2 as D (6 bases). The specimen was memory CD8+ T cells from blood. Specified subset: CD45RO+ memory T cells. The sequence derives from a human donor in good health. The CDR3 here is CASSQDAGYEQYF. CDR3 sequence (DNA): TGCGCCAGCAGCCAAGACGCGGGGTACGAGCAGTACTTC.